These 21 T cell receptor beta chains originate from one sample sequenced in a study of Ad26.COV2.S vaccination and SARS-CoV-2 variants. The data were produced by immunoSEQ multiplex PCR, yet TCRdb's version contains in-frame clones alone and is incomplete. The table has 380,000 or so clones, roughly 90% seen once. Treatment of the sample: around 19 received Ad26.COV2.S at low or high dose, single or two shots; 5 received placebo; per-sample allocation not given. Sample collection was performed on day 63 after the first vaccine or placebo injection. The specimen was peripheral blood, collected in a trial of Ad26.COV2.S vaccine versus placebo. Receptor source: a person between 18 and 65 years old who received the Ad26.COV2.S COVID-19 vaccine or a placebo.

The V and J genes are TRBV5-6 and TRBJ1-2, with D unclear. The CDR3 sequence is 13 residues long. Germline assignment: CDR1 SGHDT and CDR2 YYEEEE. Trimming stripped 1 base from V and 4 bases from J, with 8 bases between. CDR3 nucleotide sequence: TGTGCCAGCAGCTTGTCATTGGGCTATGGCTACACCTTC. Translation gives CASSLSLGYGYTF.

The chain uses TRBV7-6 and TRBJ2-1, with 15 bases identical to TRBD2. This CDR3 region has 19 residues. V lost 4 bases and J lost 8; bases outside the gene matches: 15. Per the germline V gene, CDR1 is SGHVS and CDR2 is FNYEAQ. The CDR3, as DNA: TGTGCCAGCAGCTCCTTCGCCGGACTAGCGGGGGGGCCGAGCCATGAGCAGTTCTTC. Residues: CASSSFAGLAGGPSHEQFF.

The CDR3 sequence: CASSFNADTQYF. The CDR3 DNA sequence: TGTGCCAGCAGCTTCAATGCAGATACGCAGTATTTT. This chain connects TRBV7-2 to TRBJ2-3; D gene unclear. Germline V lookup: CDR1 SGHTA, CDR2 FQGNSA. V was shortened by 3 bases and J by 4 bases, with 5 bases between the two germline ends. The CDR3 sequence is 12 residues long. The complete variable domain, with remaining parts taken from reference TRBV7-2 and TRBJ2-3, reads GAGVSQSPSNKVTEKGKDVELRCDPISGHTALYWYRQSLGQGLEFLIYFQGNSAPDKSGLPSDRFSAERTGGSVSTLTIQRTQQEDSAVYLCASSFNADTQYFGPGTRLTVL.

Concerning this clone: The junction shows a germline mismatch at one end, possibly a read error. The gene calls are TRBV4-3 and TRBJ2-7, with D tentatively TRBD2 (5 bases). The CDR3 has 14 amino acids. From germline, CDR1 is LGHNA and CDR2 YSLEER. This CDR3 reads CASSQDPTEGAPHF. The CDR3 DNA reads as TGCGCCAGCAGCCAAGATCCGACTGAGGGAGCCCCGCACTTC.

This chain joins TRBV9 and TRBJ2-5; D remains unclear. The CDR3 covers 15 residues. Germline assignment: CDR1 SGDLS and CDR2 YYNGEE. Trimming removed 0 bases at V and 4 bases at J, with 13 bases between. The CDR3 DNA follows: TGTGCCAGCAGCGTAGGTGGCAGATTTGGAGAGACCCAGTACTTC. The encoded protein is CASSVGGRFGETQYF.

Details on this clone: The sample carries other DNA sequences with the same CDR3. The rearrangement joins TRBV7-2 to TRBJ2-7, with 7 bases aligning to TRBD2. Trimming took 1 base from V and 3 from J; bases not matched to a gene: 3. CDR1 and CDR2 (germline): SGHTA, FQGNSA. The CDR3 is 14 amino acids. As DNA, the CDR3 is TGTGCCAGCAGCTTAGTTGGCGGGGGCTACGAGCAGTACTTC. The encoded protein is CASSLVGGGYEQYF.

CDR3 bases: TGTGCCAGCAGTTACGAGGGAAAAAACATTCAGTACTTC. Protein: CASSYEGKNIQYF. The gene calls are TRBV6-2 or TRBV6-3 and TRBJ2-4; D may be TRBD2 (5 bases). V dropped 2 bases and J dropped 4 bases, with 6 bases sitting between them. CDR3 length equals 13 residues. The germline gives CDR1 MNHEY, CDR2 SVGEGT.

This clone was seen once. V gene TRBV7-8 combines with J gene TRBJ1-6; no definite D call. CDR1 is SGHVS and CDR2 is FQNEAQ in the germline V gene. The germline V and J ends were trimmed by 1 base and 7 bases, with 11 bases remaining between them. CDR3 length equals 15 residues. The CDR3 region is CASSLVATKNSPLHF. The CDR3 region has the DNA TGTGCCAGCAGCTTAGTAGCGACAAAGAATTCACCCCTCCACTTT.

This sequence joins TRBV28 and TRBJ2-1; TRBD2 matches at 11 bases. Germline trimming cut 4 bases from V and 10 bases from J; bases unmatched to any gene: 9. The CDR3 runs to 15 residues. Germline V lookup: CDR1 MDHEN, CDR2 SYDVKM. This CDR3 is CASSSSSGRRMEQFF. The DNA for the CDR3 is TGTGCCAGCAGTTCGTCTAGCGGGAGGAGAATGGAGCAGTTCTTC.

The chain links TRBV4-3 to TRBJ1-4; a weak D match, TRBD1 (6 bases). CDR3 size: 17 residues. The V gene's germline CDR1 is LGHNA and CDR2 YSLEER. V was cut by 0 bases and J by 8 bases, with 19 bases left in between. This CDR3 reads CASSQDLTGRLGEKLFF. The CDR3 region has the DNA TGCGCCAGCAGCCAAGATCTTACAGGGCGACTGGGCGAAAAACTGTTTTTT.

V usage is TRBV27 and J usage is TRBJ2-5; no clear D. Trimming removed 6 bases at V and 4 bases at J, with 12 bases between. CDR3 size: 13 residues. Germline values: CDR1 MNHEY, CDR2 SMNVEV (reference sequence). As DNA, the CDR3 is TGTGCCAGCAGACACCGCGTGCGAGAGACCCAGTACTTC. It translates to CASRHRVRETQYF.

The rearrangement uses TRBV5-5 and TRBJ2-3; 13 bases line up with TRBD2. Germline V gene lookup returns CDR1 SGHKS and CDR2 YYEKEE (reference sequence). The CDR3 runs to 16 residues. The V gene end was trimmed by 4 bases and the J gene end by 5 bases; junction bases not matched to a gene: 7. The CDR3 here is CASSNRLAGGKDTQYF. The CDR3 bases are TGTGCCAGCAGCAACAGACTAGCGGGGGGTAAAGATACGCAGTATTTT.

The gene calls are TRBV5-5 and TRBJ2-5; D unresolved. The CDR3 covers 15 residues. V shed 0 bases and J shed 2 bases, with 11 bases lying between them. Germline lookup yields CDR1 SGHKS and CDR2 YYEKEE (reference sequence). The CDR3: CASSLVLGPQETQYF. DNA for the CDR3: TGTGCCAGCAGCTTGGTCCTGGGCCCTCAAGAGACCCAGTACTTC.

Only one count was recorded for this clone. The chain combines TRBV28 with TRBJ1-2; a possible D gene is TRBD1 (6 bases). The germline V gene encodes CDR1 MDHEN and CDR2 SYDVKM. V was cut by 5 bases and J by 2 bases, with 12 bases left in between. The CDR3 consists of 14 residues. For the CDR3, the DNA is TGTGCCAGCAGTGAGACAGGACTAAACTATGGCTACACCTTC. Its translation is CASSETGLNYGYTF.

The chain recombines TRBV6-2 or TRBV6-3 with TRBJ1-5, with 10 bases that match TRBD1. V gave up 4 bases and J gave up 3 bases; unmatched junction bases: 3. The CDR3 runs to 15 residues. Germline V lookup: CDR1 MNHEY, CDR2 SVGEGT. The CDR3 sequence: CASSWTGGDNQPQHF. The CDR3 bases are TGTGCCAGCAGTTGGACAGGGGGGGACAATCAGCCCCAGCATTTT.

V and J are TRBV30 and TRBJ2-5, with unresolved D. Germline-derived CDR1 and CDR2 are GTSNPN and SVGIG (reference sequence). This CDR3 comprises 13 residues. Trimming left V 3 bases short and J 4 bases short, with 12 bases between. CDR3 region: CAWSASVGETQYF. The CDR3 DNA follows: TGTGCCTGGAGCGCGTCGGTAGGAGAGACCCAGTACTTC.

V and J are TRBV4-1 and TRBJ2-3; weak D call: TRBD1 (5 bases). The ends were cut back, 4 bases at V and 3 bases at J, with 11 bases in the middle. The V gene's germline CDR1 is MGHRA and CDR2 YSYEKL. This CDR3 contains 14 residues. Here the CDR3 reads CASSLEDKTDTQYF. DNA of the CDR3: TGCGCCAGCAGCCTCGAGGACAAGACAGATACGCAGTATTTT.

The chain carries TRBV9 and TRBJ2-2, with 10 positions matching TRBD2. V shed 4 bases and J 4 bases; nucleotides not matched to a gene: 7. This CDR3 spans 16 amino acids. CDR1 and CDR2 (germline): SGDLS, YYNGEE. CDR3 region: CASSPGTSVFTGELFF. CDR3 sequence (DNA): TGTGCCAGCAGCCCCGGGACTAGCGTTTTCACCGGGGAGCTGTTTTTT.

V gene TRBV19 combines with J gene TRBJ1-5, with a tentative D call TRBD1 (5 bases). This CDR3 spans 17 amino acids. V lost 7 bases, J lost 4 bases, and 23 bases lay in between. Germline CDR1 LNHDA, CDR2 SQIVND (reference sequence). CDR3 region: CASIEREAGATNQPQHF. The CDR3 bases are TGTGCCAGTATAGAGAGGGAGGCCGGGGCTACGAATCAGCCCCAGCATTTT.

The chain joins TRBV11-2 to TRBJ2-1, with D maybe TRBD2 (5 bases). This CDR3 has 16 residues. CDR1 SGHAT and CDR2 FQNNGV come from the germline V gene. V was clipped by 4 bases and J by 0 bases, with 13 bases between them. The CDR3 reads CASSWPDSLSYNEQFF. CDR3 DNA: TGTGCCAGCAGCTGGCCGGACTCACTCTCCTACAATGAGCAGTTCTTC.

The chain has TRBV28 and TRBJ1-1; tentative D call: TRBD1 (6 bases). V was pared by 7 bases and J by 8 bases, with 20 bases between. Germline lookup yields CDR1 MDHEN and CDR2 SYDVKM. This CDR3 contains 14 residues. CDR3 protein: CASIPLLRGHEAFF. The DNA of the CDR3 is TGTGCCAGCATCCCCCTTCTTCGGGGGCACGAAGCTTTCTTT.